What follows are 31 T cell receptor beta chains derived from one specimen sequenced in a study of cytomegalovirus exposure and HLA in healthy donors (dated by TCRdb to about 2017). Library construction relied on the immunoSEQ multiplex PCR assay. For the multiplex PCR, a mixture combining 60 forward primers for TCR Vbeta segments and 13 reverse primers for TCR Jbeta segments was used. TCRdb stores this immuneACCESS table with in-frame sequences only. Part of the clones is absent; in the studies checked, under half of the shortfall reflects unresolved V genes, and no reason is known for the rest. This sample gives approximately 260,000 clones in total; approximately 85% of them show up just once. The ten largest make up approximately 2% of the sample. Sequencing used PBMCs. These TCRs come from a woman between 35 and 50 years old in good health and CMV-seropositive.

The CDR3 nucleotides read TGTGCCAGCAGTGGACTAGCGGTTTCTTACGAGCAGTACTTC. Translation: CASSGLAVSYEQYF. The chain is built from TRBV28 and TRBJ2-7, with 10 bases aligning to TRBD2. Germline V gene sequence: CDR1 MDHEN, CDR2 SYDVKM. The CDR3 has 14 residues. The trim removed 5 bases at V and 4 bases at J, leaving 5 bases unmatched. The full variable domain, its missing parts supplied by reference TRBV28 and TRBJ2-7, is DVKVTQSSRYLVKRTGEKVFLECVQDMDHENMFWYRQDPGLGLRLIYFSYDVKMKEKGDIPEGYSVSREKKERFSLILESASTNQTSMYLCASSGLAVSYEQYFGPGTRLTVT.

The count of this clone is one. The gene calls are TRBV7-8 and TRBJ2-7; weak D call: TRBD2 (5 bases). The CDR3 sequence is 12 residues long. Germline V gene data show CDR1 as SGHVS and CDR2 as FQNEAQ. The V and J ends lost 7 bases and 6 bases respectively, with 13 bases between them. DNA of the CDR3: TGTGCCAGCAACCTCGACGAGGGCGAGCAGTACTTC. Translating gives CASNLDEGEQYF.

This chain links TRBV7-2 with TRBJ1-4; maybe TRBD1 (6 bases). V dropped 8 bases and J dropped 5 bases, with 12 bases sitting between them. The CDR3 spans 13 residues. Germline CDR1 reads SGHTA; CDR2 reads FQGNSA. The CDR3 DNA reads TGTGCCAGCCGCAGGGGTGCCAATGAAAAACTGTTTTTT. It encodes CASRRGANEKLFF.

The table lists this clone with a count of one. The gene calls are TRBV6-5 and TRBJ2-1; 10 positions agree with TRBD2. The CDR3 contains 15 residues. Germline CDR1 is MNHEY and CDR2 is SVGAGI. V gave up 4 bases and J gave up 1 base; unmatched junction bases: 1. CDR3 protein: CASSFSGRSYNEQFF. The CDR3 DNA reads as TGTGCCAGCAGTTTTAGCGGGAGGTCCTACAATGAGCAGTTCTTC.

J is TRBJ1-2 and V is TRBV6-1; 8 bases are a match to TRBD1. J lost 6 bases, V lost 0 bases, and 3 bases had no gene match. Germline V lookup: CDR1 MNHNS, CDR2 SASEGT. This CDR3 is built from 14 residues. This CDR3 is CASSEAGTGNGYTF. The DNA for the CDR3 is TGTGCCAGCAGTGAAGCCGGGACAGGTAATGGCTACACCTTC.

CDR3 amino acids: CASSLRTGDSNQPQHF. Written as DNA, the CDR3 is TGTGCCAGCAGCCTCCGGACAGGAGATAGCAATCAGCCCCAGCATTTT. V gene TRBV5-6 combines with J gene TRBJ1-5; 7 nucleotides line up with TRBD1. The CDR3 extends over 16 amino acids. The germline CDR1 and CDR2 sequences are SGHDT and YYEEEE. After removal of 4 bases from V and 0 bases from J, the junction contained 7 bases not matched to a gene.

This clone was detected only a few times. The gene calls are TRBV7-9 and TRBJ2-7; TRBD2 agrees at 8 bases. The CDR3 sequence is 16 residues long. The trim removed 5 bases at V and 0 bases at J, leaving 9 bases unmatched. Germline CDR1 reads SEHNR; CDR2 reads FQNEAQ (reference sequence). The CDR3 region is CASSRGGSGNSYEQYF. CDR3 bases: TGTGCCAGCAGCCGAGGAGGTAGCGGGAACTCCTACGAGCAGTACTTC.

This clone was detected only a few times. The chain is built from TRBV6-6 and TRBJ2-5, with 7 nucleotides matching TRBD1. Germline CDR1 is MNHNY and CDR2 is SVGAGI (reference sequence). This CDR3 is built from 13 residues. Trimming at V came to 6 bases and at J to 3 bases, leaving 4 bases not matched to a gene. The CDR3, as DNA: TGTGCCAGCAGCCATGGACAGGAAGAGACCCAGTACTTC. It codes for CASSHGQEETQYF.

The chain links TRBV28 to TRBJ2-6; D uncertain. Trimming removed 3 bases from V and 0 bases from J, with 3 bases in between. The CDR3 is 14 amino acids. CDR1 MDHEN and CDR2 SYDVKM come from the germline V gene. CDR3 amino acids: CASSFRSGANVLTF. For the CDR3, the DNA is TGTGCCAGCAGTTTCCGCTCTGGGGCCAACGTCCTGACTTTC.

This clone appeared a few times. One junction end disagrees with the germline gene, perhaps due to a read error. The chain has TRBV19 and TRBJ2-6; weak D call: TRBD2 (5 bases). Germline values: CDR1 LNHDA, CDR2 SQIVND (reference sequence). CDR3 length equals 15 residues. For the CDR3, the DNA is TGTGCCAGTAGTATTTCCGGGATGAGGGCCAACGGCCTGACTTTC. It encodes CASSISGMRANGLTF. Full variable domain (outside the CDR3, taken from reference TRBV19 and TRBJ2-6): DGGITQSPKYLFRKEGQNVTLSCEQNLNHDAMYWYRQDPGQGLRLIYYSQIVNDFQKGDIAEGYSVSREKKESFPLTVTSAQKNPTAFYLCASSISGMRANGLTFGAGSRLTVL.

The chain uses TRBV5-8 and TRBJ1-1; TRBD1 matches 12 bases. V lost 4 bases, J lost 5 bases, and 6 bases stayed unmatched. The germline V gene encodes CDR1 SGHTS and CDR2 YDEGEE. The CDR3 is 15 residues long. In nucleotides, the CDR3 is TGTGCCAGCAGCCCGGGACAGGGGGCGGGTACTGAAGCTTTCTTT. Residues: CASSPGQGAGTEAFF.

The CDR3 DNA reads as TGTGCCAGCACCAAAAGAAGGAGAAATCAGCCCCAGCATTTT. Translated: CASTKRRRNQPQHF. The V gene is TRBV21-1, the J gene TRBJ1-5. TRBV21-1 is an annotated pseudogene. CDR3 size: 14 residues.

On this clone itself: This sample includes further DNA sequences coding for the same CDR3. The chain combines TRBV7-6 with TRBJ2-7, with 8 bases lining up with TRBD2. V was pared by 1 base and J by 5 bases, with 10 bases of the junction left unmatched. The CDR3 consists of 16 residues. CDR1 is SGHVS, CDR2 FNYEAQ, per germline. The CDR3 DNA follows: TGTGCCAGCAGCTTAGATCCCGGGAGGGCCGGGAACGAGCAGTACTTC. Translation: CASSLDPGRAGNEQYF.

V and J are TRBV29-1 and TRBJ1-1, with TRBD1 as a possible D gene (6 bases). CDR3 length: 14 amino acids. The ends were cut back, 3 bases at V and 4 bases at J, with 15 bases in the middle. CDR1 is SQVTM and CDR2 is ANQGSEA in the germline V gene. The CDR3 DNA reads as TGCAGCGTTGATAGCCGGGGGGCAAGCACTGAAGCTTTCTTT. Protein sequence: CSVDSRGASTEAFF. Based on the CDR3 plus reference TRBV29-1 and TRBJ1-1, the full variable domain is SAVISQKPSRDICQRGTSLTIQCQVDSQVTMMFWYRQQPGQSLTLIATANQGSEATYESGFVIDKFPISRPNLTFSTLTVSNMSPEDSSIYLCSVDSRGASTEAFFGQGTRLTVV.

This clone was found a few times. CDR3 loop: CASSFRVTYEQYF. For the CDR3, the DNA is TGTGCCAGCAGCTTCAGGGTGACCTACGAGCAGTACTTC. The rearrangement uses TRBV7-8 and TRBJ2-7; weak D call: TRBD1 (5 bases). V lost 3 bases and J 2 bases, leaving 8 bases between the germline ends. The CDR3 totals 13 residues. CDR1 SGHVS and CDR2 FQNEAQ come from the germline V gene.

The chain uses TRBV9 and TRBJ2-3, with TRBD2 matching over 14 bases. There are 17 residues in the CDR3. From germline, CDR1 is SGDLS and CDR2 YYNGEE. V dropped 0 bases and J dropped 4; count of bases not matched to a gene: 4. CDR3: CASSVDLTSGRADTQYF. DNA of the CDR3: TGTGCCAGCAGCGTAGATCTGACTAGCGGGAGGGCAGATACGCAGTATTTT.

J is TRBJ1-5 and V is TRBV7-8, with D hard to call. V was shortened by 5 bases and J by 7 bases, with 18 bases between the two germline ends. Germline V gene sequence: CDR1 SGHVS, CDR2 FQNEAQ. The CDR3 runs 15 residues. CDR3 in amino acids: CASSRARVGRQPQHF. The CDR3 DNA sequence: TGTGCCAGCAGCCGCGCGAGGGTAGGACGACAGCCCCAGCATTTT.

The CDR3 region is CAWSAAGTGTYEQYF. The CDR3 region has the DNA TGTGCCTGGAGCGCCGCCGGGACAGGGACCTACGAGCAGTACTTC. The rearrangement uses TRBV30 and TRBJ2-7; 9 nucleotides line up with TRBD1. The CDR3 runs to 15 residues. V lost 3 bases, J lost 2 bases, and 8 bases stayed unmatched. In germline, CDR1 is GTSNPN, CDR2 SVGIG (reference sequence).

The genes are TRBV11-3 and TRBJ2-5, with D perhaps matching TRBD2 (6 bases). Germline CDR1 reads SGHNT; CDR2 reads YENEEA. Trimming removed 5 bases from V and 5 bases from J, with 12 bases in between. The CDR3 covers 13 residues. The CDR3 loop reads CASSRGSAETQYF. For the CDR3, the DNA is TGTGCCAGCAGCCGGGGGTCCGCGGAGACCCAGTACTTC.

This chain uses TRBV11-2 with TRBJ2-6; D is possibly TRBD1 (6 bases). Germline CDR1 and CDR2: SGHAT and FQNNGV. V was trimmed by 8 bases and J by 2 bases, leaving 13 bases between them. This CDR3 contains 15 residues. Written as DNA, the CDR3 is TGTGCCAGCTGCCGAGGGGGAACTGGGGCCAACGTCCTGACTTTC. It specifies CASCRGGTGANVLTF.

The count of this clone is one. The V call is TRBV6-6, the J call TRBJ1-1, with 7 bases identical to TRBD1. CDR1 is MNHNY and CDR2 is SVGAGI in the germline V gene (reference sequence). This CDR3 region has 14 residues. Trimming cost V 5 bases and J 1 base; bases outside gene matches: 4. The CDR3 DNA reads as TGTGCCAGCAGTACCGGGACAGCGAACACTGAAGCTTTCTTT. This encodes CASSTGTANTEAFF.

The chain links TRBV19 to TRBJ2-3; 11 bases agree with TRBD2. The V segment lost 4 bases and the J segment 4 bases; nucleotides outside the gene matches: 7. Germline CDR1 is LNHDA and CDR2 is SQIVND (reference sequence). The CDR3 covers 16 residues. CDR3 in amino acids: CASSTGLAVLSDTQYF. The CDR3, as DNA: TGTGCCAGTAGTACGGGACTAGCGGTTCTCTCAGATACGCAGTATTTT.

V usage is TRBV28 and J usage is TRBJ2-5; 10 nucleotides line up with TRBD1. Germline CDR1 and CDR2: MDHEN and SYDVKM. The CDR3 loop spans 16 amino acids. V gave up 5 bases and J gave up 2 bases; unmatched junction bases: 8. The CDR3 reads CASSPRTGGGQETQYF. CDR3 DNA sequence: TGTGCCAGCAGTCCCCGGACAGGGGGAGGACAAGAGACCCAGTACTTC.

The chain employs TRBV6-1 and TRBJ1-2; TRBD1 might be the D (5 bases). Germline lookup yields CDR1 MNHNS and CDR2 SASEGT. V was cut by 6 bases and J by 2 bases, with 13 bases left in between. CDR3 length: 14 residues. This chain's CDR3 is CASRATALNYGYTF. The CDR3 region has the DNA TGTGCCAGCAGGGCGACAGCGCTGAACTATGGCTACACCTTC.

The chain joins TRBV6-5 to TRBJ2-2, with 11 bases identical to TRBD2. This CDR3 is built from 14 residues. V trimming: 6 bases; J trimming: 7 bases; junction bases outside the gene matches: 4. Germline CDR1 MNHEY, CDR2 SVGAGI. This CDR3 reads CASRAGTSGGELFF. In DNA, the CDR3 is TGTGCCAGCAGGGCCGGGACTAGCGGCGGGGAGCTGTTTTTT.

The chain joins TRBV11-2 to TRBJ1-2; D call uncertain. The V gene lost 5 bases and the J gene lost 4 bases, with 17 bases spanning the gap. The CDR3 totals 15 residues. Germline V lookup: CDR1 SGHAT, CDR2 FQNNGV. CDR3 in amino acids: CASSPGEERPYGYTF. The CDR3 DNA follows: TGTGCCAGCAGCCCCGGGGAGGAGAGGCCCTATGGCTACACCTTC.

The rearrangement uses TRBV6-5 and TRBJ1-2; 9 bases fit TRBD1. The CDR3 has 14 amino acids. J was trimmed by 7 bases and V by 2 bases; bases with no gene match: 5. The germline V gene encodes CDR1 MNHEY and CDR2 SVGAGI. In DNA form, the CDR3 reads TGTGCCAGCAGTTACGGGACAGGGAAGCGTGGCTACACCTTC. Encoded protein: CASSYGTGKRGYTF.

The gene calls are TRBV4-3 and TRBJ2-2, with D possibly TRBD2 on 5 matching bases. The germline V gene has CDR1 LGHNA and CDR2 YSLEER. The ends were cut back, 4 bases at V and 2 bases at J, with 17 bases in the middle. The CDR3 length is 17 residues. The CDR3 sequence: CASSPSLTRKNTGELFF. CDR3 in DNA: TGCGCCAGCAGCCCGTCCCTTACTAGGAAAAACACCGGGGAGCTGTTTTTT.

This clone came up a few times. This chain uses TRBV19 with TRBJ1-4; a possible D gene is TRBD1 (6 bases). The CDR3 is made up of 14 amino acids. Germline CDR1 and CDR2: LNHDA and SQIVND (reference sequence). V was shortened by 5 bases and J by 4 bases, with 11 bases between the two germline ends. The CDR3 loop reads CASSYDRINEKLFF. In nucleotides, the CDR3 is TGTGCCAGTAGTTATGACAGGATTAATGAAAAACTGTTTTTT. Complete variable domain (other parts from reference TRBV19 and TRBJ1-4): DGGITQSPKYLFRKEGQNVTLSCEQNLNHDAMYWYRQDPGQGLRLIYYSQIVNDFQKGDIAEGYSVSREKKESFPLTVTSAQKNPTAFYLCASSYDRINEKLFFGSGTQLSVL.

The CDR3 sequence: CASSEAGGPMDIQYF. For the CDR3, the DNA is TGTGCCAGCAGTGAAGCGGGAGGGCCAATGGACATTCAGTACTTC. The gene calls are TRBV2 and TRBJ2-4, with 7 bases lining up with TRBD2. Germline CDR1 and CDR2: SNHLY and FYNNEI. Unmatched junction bases numbered 7, after V lost 0 bases and J lost 8 bases. CDR3 length: 15 residues.

The chain carries TRBV6-1 and TRBJ2-5; TRBD2 matches at 8 bases. Germline V CDR1 and CDR2: MNHNS, SASEGT. The CDR3 loop spans 13 amino acids. The V and J ends lost 7 bases and 5 bases, in that order; junction bases with no gene match: 6. CDR3 region: CASTREGGETQYF. CDR3 DNA sequence: TGTGCCAGCACACGGGAGGGAGGGGAGACCCAGTACTTC.